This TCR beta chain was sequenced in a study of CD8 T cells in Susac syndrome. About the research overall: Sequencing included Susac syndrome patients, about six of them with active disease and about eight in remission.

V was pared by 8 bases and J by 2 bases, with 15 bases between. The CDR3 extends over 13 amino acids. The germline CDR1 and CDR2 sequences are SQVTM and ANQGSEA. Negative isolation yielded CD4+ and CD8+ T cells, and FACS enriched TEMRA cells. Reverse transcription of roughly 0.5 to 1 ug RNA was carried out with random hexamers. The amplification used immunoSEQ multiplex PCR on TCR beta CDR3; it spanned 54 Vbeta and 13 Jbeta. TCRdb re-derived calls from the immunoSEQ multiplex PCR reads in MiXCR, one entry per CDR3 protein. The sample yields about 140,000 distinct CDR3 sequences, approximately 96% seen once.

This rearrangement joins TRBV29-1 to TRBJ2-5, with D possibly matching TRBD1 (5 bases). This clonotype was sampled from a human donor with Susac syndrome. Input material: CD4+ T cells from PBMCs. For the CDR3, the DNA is TGCAGCCGGCCTAAAGACAGTCAAGAGACCCAGTACTTC. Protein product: CSRPKDSQETQYF.